Sequencing of this T cell receptor (beta chain) was carried out in a study of tumor and adjacent non-tumor tissue in lung cancer. In the study overall: Patients were aged about 31 to 76, 9 to 10 men and about 5 women, stage I to III.

The template was RNA from unsorted bulk tissue. There are 16 residues in the CDR3. The V gene's germline CDR1 is LGHNA and CDR2 YSLEER. V was shortened by 0 bases and J by 10 bases, with 21 bases between the two germline ends. TCRbeta libraries were built with three rounds of nested PCR, modified from ARM-PCR. Via MiXCR, TCRdb re-called the multiplex PCR reads, giving one row per CDR3 protein. The table records fewer than 120,000 distinct CDR3 sequences, nearly 85% of them present only once. The TCR was taken from a man between 70 and 80 years old with non-small cell lung cancer. The chain combines TRBV4-3 with TRBJ1-2, with D uncertain. The sample was lung tumor tissue. Here the CDR3 reads CASSQDSVWHPCDYTF. The CDR3 nucleotides read TGCGCCAGCAGCCAAGATTCCGTGTGGCACCCTTGTGACTACACCTTC.